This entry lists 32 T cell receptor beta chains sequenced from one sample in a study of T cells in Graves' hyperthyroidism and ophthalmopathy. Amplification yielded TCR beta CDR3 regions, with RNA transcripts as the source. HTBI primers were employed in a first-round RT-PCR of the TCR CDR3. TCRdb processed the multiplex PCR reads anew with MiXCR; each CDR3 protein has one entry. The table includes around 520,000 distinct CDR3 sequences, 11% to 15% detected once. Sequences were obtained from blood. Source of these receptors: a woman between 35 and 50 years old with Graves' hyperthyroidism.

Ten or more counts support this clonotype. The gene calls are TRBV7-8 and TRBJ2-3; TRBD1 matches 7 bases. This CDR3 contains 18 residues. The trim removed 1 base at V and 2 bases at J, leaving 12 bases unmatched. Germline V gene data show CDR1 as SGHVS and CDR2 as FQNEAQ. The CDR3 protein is CASSLVPGQLLYTDTQYF. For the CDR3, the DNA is TGTGCCAGCAGCTTAGTACCGGGACAGCTACTCTACACAGATACGCAGTATTTT.

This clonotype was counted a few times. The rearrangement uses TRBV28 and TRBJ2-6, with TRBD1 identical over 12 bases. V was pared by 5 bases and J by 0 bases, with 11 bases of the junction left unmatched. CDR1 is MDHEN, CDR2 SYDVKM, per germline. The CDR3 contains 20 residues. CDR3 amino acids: CASSIFYGTGGHSGANVLTF. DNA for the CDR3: TGTGCCAGCAGTATTTTTTATGGGACAGGGGGCCACTCTGGGGCCAACGTCCTGACTTTC.

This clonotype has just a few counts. The CDR3 spells CASSFIDSIKQYF. DNA of the CDR3: TGTGCCAGCAGTTTCATAGACTCCATAAAGCAGTACTTC. The chain couples TRBV27 to TRBJ2-7; D remains unclear. The CDR3 spans 13 residues. V lost 3 bases and J 8 bases, leaving 14 bases between the germline ends. Germline V CDR1 and CDR2: MNHEY, SMNVEV (reference sequence).

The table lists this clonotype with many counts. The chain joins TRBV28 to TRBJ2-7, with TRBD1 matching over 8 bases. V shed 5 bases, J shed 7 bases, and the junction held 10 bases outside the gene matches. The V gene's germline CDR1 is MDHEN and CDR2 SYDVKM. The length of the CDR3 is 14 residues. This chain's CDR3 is CASSLTGGREEQYF. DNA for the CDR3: TGTGCCAGCAGTCTAACAGGGGGGAGAGAAGAGCAGTACTTC.

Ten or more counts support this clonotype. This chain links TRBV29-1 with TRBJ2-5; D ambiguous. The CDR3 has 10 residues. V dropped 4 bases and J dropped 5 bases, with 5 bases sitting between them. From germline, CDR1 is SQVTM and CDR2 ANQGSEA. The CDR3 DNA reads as TGCAGCGTTGTTCGGGAGACCCAGTACTTC. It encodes CSVVRETQYF.

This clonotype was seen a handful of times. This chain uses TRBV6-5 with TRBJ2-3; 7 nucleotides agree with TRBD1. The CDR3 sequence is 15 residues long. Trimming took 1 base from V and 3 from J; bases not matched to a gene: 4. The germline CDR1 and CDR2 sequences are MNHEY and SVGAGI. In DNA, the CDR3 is TGTGCCAGCAGTTACTACGGGACAGAGACAGATACGCAGTATTTT. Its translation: CASSYYGTETDTQYF.

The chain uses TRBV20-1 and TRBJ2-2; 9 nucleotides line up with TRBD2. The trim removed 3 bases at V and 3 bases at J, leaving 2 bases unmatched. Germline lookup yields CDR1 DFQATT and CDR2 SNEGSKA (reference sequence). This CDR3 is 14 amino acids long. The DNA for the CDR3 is TGCAGTGCTAGTAGCGGGAGAGACACCGGGGAGCTGTTTTTT. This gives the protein CSASSGRDTGELFF.

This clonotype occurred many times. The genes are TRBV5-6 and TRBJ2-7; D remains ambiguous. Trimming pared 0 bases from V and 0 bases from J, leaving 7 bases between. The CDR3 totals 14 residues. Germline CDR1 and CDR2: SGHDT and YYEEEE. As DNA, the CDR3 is TGTGCCAGCAGCTTGGGACTCAACTCCTACGAGCAGTACTTC. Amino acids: CASSLGLNSYEQYF.

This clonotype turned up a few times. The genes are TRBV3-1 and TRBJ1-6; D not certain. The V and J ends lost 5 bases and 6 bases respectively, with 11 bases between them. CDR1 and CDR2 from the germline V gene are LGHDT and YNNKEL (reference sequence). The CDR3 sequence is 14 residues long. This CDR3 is CASSTGIANSPLHF. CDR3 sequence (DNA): TGTGCCAGCAGCACGGGGATCGCTAATTCACCCCTCCACTTT.

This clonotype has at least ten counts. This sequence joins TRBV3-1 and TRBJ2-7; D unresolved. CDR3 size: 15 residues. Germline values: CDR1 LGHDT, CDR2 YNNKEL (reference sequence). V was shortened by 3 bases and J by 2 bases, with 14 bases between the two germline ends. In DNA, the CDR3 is TGTGCCAGCAGCCAGGCCGAGACTGTGCCCTACGAGCAGTACTTC. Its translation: CASSQAETVPYEQYF.

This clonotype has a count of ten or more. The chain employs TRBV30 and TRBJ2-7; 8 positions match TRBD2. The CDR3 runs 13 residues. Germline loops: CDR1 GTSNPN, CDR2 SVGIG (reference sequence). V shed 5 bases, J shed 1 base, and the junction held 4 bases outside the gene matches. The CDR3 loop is CAWQREISYEQYF. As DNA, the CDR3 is TGTGCCTGGCAGCGGGAGATTTCCTACGAGCAGTACTTC.

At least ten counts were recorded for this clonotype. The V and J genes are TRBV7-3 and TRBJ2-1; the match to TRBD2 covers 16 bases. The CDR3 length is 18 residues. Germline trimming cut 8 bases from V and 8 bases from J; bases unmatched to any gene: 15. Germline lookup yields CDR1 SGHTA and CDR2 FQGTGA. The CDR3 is CASSVGTSGRAIVDEQFF. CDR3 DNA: TGTGCCAGCTCGGTCGGGACTAGCGGGAGGGCCATCGTCGATGAGCAGTTCTTC. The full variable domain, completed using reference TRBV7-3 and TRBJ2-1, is GAGVSQTPSNKVTEKGKYVELRCDPISGHTALYWYRQSLGQGPEFLIYFQGTGAADDSGLPNDRFFAVRPEGSVSTLKIQRTERGDSAVYLCASSVGTSGRAIVDEQFFGPGTRLTVL.

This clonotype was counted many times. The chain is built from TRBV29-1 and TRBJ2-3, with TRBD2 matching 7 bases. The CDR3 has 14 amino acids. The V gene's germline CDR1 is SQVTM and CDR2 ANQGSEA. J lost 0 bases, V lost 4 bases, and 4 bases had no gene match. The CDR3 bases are TGCAGCGTTGCTAGCGGAGGGAGCACAGATACGCAGTATTTT. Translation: CSVASGGSTDTQYF.

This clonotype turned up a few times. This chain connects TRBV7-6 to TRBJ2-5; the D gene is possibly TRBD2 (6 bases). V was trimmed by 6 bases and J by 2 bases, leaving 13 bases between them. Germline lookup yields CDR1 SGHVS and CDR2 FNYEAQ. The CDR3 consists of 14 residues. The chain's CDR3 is CASRPFREQETQYF. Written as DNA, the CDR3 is TGTGCCAGCAGGCCTTTCCGGGAGCAAGAGACCCAGTACTTC. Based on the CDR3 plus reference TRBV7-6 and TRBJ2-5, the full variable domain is GAGVSQSPRYKVTKRGQDVALRCDPISGHVSLYWYRQALGQGPEFLTYFNYEAQQDKSGLPNDRFSAERPEGSISTLTIQRTEQRDSAMYRCASRPFREQETQYFGPGTRLLVL.

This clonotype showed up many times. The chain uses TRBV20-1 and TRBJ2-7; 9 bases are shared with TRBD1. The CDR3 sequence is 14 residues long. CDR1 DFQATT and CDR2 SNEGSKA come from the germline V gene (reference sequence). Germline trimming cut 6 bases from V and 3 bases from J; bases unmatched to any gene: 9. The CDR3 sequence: CSAQGQGRLYEQYF. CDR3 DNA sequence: TGCAGTGCGCAGGGACAGGGAAGGCTCTACGAGCAGTACTTC.

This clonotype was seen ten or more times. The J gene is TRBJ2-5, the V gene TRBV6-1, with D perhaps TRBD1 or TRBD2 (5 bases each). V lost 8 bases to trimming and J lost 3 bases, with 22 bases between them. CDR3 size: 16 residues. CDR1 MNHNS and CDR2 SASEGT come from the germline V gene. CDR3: CASPDKRGFTEETQYF. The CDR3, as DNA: TGTGCCAGCCCAGACAAGAGGGGTTTTACGGAAGAGACCCAGTACTTC.

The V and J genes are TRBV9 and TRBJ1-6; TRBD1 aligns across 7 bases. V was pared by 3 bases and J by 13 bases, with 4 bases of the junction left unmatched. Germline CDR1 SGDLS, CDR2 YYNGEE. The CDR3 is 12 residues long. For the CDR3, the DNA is TGTGCCAGCAGCGCAACAGGGGATCCCCTCCACTTT. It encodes CASSATGDPLHF.

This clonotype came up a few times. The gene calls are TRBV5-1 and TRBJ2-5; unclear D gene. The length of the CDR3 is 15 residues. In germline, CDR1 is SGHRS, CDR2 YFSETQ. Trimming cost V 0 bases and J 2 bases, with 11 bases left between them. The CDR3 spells CASSLERWSQETQYF. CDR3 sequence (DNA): TGCGCCAGCAGCTTGGAGCGTTGGTCGCAAGAGACCCAGTACTTC.

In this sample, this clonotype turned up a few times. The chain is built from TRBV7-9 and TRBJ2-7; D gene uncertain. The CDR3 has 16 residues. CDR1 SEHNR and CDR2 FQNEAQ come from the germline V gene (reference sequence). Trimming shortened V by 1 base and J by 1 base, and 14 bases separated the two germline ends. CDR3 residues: CASSLEDDNLSYEQYF. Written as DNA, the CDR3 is TGTGCCAGCAGCTTAGAGGACGATAACCTTTCCTACGAGCAGTACTTC.

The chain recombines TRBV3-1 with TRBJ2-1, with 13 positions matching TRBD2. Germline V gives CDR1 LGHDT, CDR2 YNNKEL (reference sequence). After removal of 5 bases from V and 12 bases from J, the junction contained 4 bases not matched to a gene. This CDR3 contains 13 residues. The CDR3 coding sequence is TGTGCCAGCAGCGAAGGGACTAGCGGGGTGCAGTTCTTC. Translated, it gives CASSEGTSGVQFF.

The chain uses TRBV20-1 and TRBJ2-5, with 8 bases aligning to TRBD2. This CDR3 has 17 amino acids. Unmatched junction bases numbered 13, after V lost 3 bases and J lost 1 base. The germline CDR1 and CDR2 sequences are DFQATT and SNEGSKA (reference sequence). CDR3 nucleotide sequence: TGCAGTGCTAGGGATTTTTTAGCGGGACAACGCCAAGAGACCCAGTACTTC. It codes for CSARDFLAGQRQETQYF.

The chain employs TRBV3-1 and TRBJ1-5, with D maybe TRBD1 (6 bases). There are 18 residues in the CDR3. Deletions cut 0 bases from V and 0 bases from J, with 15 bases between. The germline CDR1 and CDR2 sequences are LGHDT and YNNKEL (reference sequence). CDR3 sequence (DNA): TGTGCCAGCAGCCAAGATGGTATGGGACATCATAGCAATCAGCCCCAGCATTTT. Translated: CASSQDGMGHHSNQPQHF.

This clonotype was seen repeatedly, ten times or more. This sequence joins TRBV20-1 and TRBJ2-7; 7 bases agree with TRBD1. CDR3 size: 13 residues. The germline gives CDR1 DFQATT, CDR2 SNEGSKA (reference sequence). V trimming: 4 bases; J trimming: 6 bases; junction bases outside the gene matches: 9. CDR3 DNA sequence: TGCAGTGCTAAAAACAGGGGATTGGGCGAGCAGTACTTC. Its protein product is CSAKNRGLGEQYF.

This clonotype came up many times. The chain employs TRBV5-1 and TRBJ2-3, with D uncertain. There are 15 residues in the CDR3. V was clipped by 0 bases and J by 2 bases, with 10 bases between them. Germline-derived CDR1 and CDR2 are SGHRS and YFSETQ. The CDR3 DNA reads TGCGCCAGCAGCTTGGAGGGTAGAAACACAGATACGCAGTATTTT. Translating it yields CASSLEGRNTDTQYF.

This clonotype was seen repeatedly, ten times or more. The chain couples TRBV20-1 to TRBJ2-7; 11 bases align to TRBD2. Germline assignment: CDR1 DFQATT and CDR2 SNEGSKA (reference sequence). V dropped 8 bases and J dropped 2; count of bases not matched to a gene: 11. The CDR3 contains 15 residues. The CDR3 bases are TGCAGTTCAGACCTACTAGCGGGAGAGACCTACGAGCAGTACTTC. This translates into CSSDLLAGETYEQYF.

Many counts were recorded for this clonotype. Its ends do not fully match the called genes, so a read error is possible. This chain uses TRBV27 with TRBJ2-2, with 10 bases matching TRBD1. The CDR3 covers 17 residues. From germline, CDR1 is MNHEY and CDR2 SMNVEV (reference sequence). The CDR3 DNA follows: TGTGCCAGCAGTTTATTGGGACAGGGGACGAAGACCGGGGAGCTGTTTTTT. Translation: CASSLLGQGTKTGELFF.

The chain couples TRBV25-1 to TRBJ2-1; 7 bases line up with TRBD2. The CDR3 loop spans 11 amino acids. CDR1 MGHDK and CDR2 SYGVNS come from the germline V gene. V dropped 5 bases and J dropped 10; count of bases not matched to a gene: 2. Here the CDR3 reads CASSNSGEQFF. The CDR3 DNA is TGTGCCAGCAGTAATAGCGGGGAGCAGTTCTTC.

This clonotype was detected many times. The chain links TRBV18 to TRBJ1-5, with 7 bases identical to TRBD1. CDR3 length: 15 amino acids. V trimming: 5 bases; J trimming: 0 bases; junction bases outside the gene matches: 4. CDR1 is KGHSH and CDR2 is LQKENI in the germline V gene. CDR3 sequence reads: CASSGDSPSNQPQHF. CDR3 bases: TGTGCCAGCTCAGGGGACAGTCCTAGCAATCAGCCCCAGCATTTT.

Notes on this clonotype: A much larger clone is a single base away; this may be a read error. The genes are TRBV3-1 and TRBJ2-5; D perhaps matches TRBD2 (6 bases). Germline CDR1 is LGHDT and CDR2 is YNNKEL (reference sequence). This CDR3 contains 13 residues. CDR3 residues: CTSSQNGGKTQYF. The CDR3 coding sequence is TGTACCAGCAGCCAGAATGGGGGGAAGACCCAGTACTTC.

The CDR3 loop reads CASSDRGANVLTF. The CDR3 region has the DNA TGTGCCAGCAGCGATCGGGGCGCCAACGTCCTGACTTTC. V gene TRBV9 combines with J gene TRBJ2-6; D could derive from TRBD1 or TRBD2 (5 bases each). Germline CDR1 reads SGDLS; CDR2 reads YYNGEE. CDR3 length: 13 amino acids. The V end lost 3 bases, the J end lost 7 bases, and 8 bases lay between the germline ends.

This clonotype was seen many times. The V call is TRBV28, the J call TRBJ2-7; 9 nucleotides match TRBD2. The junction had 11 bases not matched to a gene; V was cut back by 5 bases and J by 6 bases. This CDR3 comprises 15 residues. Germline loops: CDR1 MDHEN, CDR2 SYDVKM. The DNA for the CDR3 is TGTGCCAGCAGTACCAACCCTAATAGCGGGAGCGAGCAGTACTTC. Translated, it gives CASSTNPNSGSEQYF.

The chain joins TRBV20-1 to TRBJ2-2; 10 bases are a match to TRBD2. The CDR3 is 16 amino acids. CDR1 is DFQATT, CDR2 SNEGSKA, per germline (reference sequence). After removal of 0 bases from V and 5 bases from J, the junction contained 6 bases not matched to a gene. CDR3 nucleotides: TGCAGTGCTAGAGAAGCACTAGCGGGGTGGACCGGGGAGCTGTTTTTT. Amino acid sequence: CSAREALAGWTGELFF.